This T cell receptor (beta chain) was sequenced for a study of high-grade serous ovarian cancer treatment subgroups. General study findings and limits: Tumors within one patient showed repertoire similarity of roughly 0.11 to 0.79.

In the case of this clone: Its antigen is currently unknown.

Assay used: immunoSEQ multiplex PCR; TCRdb lists only in-frame clones, some missing. The repertoire consists of 7,000 or so clones, with around 79% occurring once and the leading ten covering 6.5% to 8.5%. Tumor samples were taken before definitive surgery or chemotherapy. The V gene lost 0 bases and the J gene lost 1 base, with 21 bases spanning the gap. The CDR3 has 19 amino acids. From germline, CDR1 is SGDLS and CDR2 YYNGEE. The TCR comes from a human donor with high-grade serous ovarian cancer. The gene calls are TRBV9 and TRBJ2-3; D not certain. The specimen sequenced was tumor tissue. CDR3 sequence reads: CASSVVPIPSADGTDTQYF. The CDR3 coding sequence is TGTGCCAGCAGCGTAGTCCCCATTCCGTCCGCGGATGGCACAGATACGCAGTATTTT. The full variable domain, with the rest looked up from reference TRBV9 and TRBJ2-3, is DSGVTQTPKHLITATGQRVTLRCSPRSGDLSVYWYQQSLDQGLQFLIQYYNGEERAKGNILERFSAQQFPDLHSELNLSSLELGDSALYFCASSVVPIPSADGTDTQYFGPGTRLTVL.